This T cell receptor beta chain was profiled in a study of T cell responses to AZD1222 COVID-19 vaccine. TCRdb's table, derived via immunoSEQ multiplex PCR, lists solely in-frame clones and lacks some. The table includes 85,000 to 100,000 clones, approximately 91% detected once. Study results and caveats: Baseline seropositives among AZD1222 recipients totaled only five or six.

A remark on this clone: As yet, its antigen is unknown.

The CDR3 is 17 amino acids. Losses at the gene ends were 0 bases for V and 2 bases for J; bases not matched to a gene: 4. Germline-derived CDR1 and CDR2 are SGHRS and YFSETQ. V is TRBV5-1 and J is TRBJ1-6, with TRBD1 matching 8 bases. The source is an adult in good health. Here the sequenced sample was peripheral blood, taken on day 0 of AZD1222 vaccination. For the CDR3, the DNA is TGCGCCAGCAGCTTGGGGGTGGACAGGGCCTATAATTCACCCCTCCACTTT. It yields the protein CASSLGVDRAYNSPLHF.